This TCR beta chain derives from a study of blood T cell repertoires in COVID-19. Study summary: From the United States, Italy and Spain came samples of acute and convalescent COVID-19.

TCRdb's table, derived via immunoSEQ multiplex PCR, lists solely in-frame clones and lacks some. The sample records 150,000 to 200,000 clones, around nine tenths being singletons. CDR3 length: 15 residues. Trimming left V 2 bases short and J 6 bases short, with 15 bases between. Germline assignment: CDR1 MDHEN and CDR2 SYDVKM. The TCR was taken from a man in his late teens or twenties with active or convalescent COVID-19. The chain couples TRBV28 to TRBJ2-3; no definite D call. Sequencing was performed on peripheral blood. The CDR3 DNA sequence: TGTGCCAGCAGTTTACATCTACAGCCTTCGGATACGCAGTATTTT. It translates to CASSLHLQPSDTQYF.